A selection of T cell receptor beta chains follows, all from one sample in a study of cytomegalovirus exposure and HLA in healthy donors. Method: immunoSEQ multiplex PCR; TCRdb's copy keeps in-frame clones and lacks some. The table shows approximately 190,000 clones, with about 89% occurring only once. Source material: PBMCs. These receptors originate from a man between 25 and 39 years old in good health and CMV-seronegative. Each CDR3 is given with its conserved first and last residue. D genes are given only for firm matches. Size tells how often a clone was seen (once, few, many) or the class of an expanded clone, and some rows leave it out.

abundance,len,d_gene,v_gene,j_gene,CDR3nt,CDR3aa
-,12,-,TRBV5-1,TRBJ2-5,TGCGCCAGCAGCTTGAACAGAGAGACCCAGTACTTC,CASSLNRETQYF
-,13,TRBD1,TRBV6-5,TRBJ1-3,TGTGCCAGCGGCCAGGGGGGTGGAAACACCATATATTTT,CASGQGGGNTIYF
-,13,TRBD2,TRBV18,TRBJ2-7,TGTGCCAGCTCACCGGGGGGGAACTACGAGCAGTACTTC,CASSPGGNYEQYF
-,18,TRBD2,TRBV28,TRBJ2-1,TGTGCCAGCAGTTTCCCTACCCGACTAGCGGGAGCGGGGGATGAGCAGTTCTTC,CASSFPTRLAGAGDEQFF
-,13,-,TRBV4-2,TRBJ2-5,TGTGCCAGCAGCCCCCCAGATCGAGAGACCCAGTACTTC,CASSPPDRETQYF
few,11,-,TRBV28,TRBJ2-7,TGTGCCAGCAGTTTACGCTACGAGCAGTACTTC,CASSLRYEQYF
-,15,TRBD1,TRBV9,TRBJ1-2,TGTGCCAGCAGCGCCCGAACGACAGGGGTCCATGGCTACACCTTC,CASSARTTGVHGYTF
-,15,TRBD2,TRBV5-1,TRBJ2-7,TGCGCCAGCAGTGGAAGAGCGGGAGGCGGCCACGAGCAGTACTTC,CASSGRAGGGHEQYF
-,16,TRBD1,TRBV9,TRBJ1-4,TGTGCCAGCAGCCGCAACACCGGGACAGGGTCTGAAAAACTGTTTTTT,CASSRNTGTGSEKLFF
-,16,TRBD1,TRBV19,TRBJ1-5,TGTGCCAGTAGTAGATCAGGGGACAGCCTAATACAGCCCCAGCATTTT,CASSRSGDSLIQPQHF
-,16,TRBD1,TRBV7-2,TRBJ1-2,TGTGCCAGCAGCTTAGGAACCGGGACAGGGGTTTATGGCTACACCTTC,CASSLGTGTGVYGYTF
few,15,-,TRBV21-1,TRBJ2-5,TGTGCCAGCGGCCCTAATGGGGAGCGAGGGGAGACCCAGTACTTC,CASGPNGERGETQYF
once,13,-,TRBV11-3,TRBJ2-1,TGTGCCAGCAGCTTAGACGGAGGAAATGAGCAGTTCTTC,CASSLDGGNEQFF
-,14,-,TRBV7-9,TRBJ2-7,TGTGCCAGCAGCCCGCATTCCCAGACCTACGAGCAGTACTTC,CASSPHSQTYEQYF
-,16,-,TRBV9,TRBJ2-2,TGTGCCAGCAGCGTAGGGGCTGACGCGAACACCGGGGAGCTGTTTTTT,CASSVGADANTGELFF
-,15,TRBD1,TRBV19,TRBJ1-5,TGTGCCAGTAGCAAGTCCGGGGACAGGGGTCAGCCCCAGCATTTT,CASSKSGDRGQPQHF
-,16,-,TRBV2,TRBJ1-4,TGTGCCAGCAACAAAGAGGGCACAGGGAGAAATGAAAAACTGTTTTTT,CASNKEGTGRNEKLFF
-,15,TRBD2,TRBV19,TRBJ2-2,TGTGCCAGTAGTATCTTAGCGGGAGGAACCGGGGAGCTGTTTTTT,CASSILAGGTGELFF
-,17,TRBD1,TRBV14,TRBJ1-1,TGTGCCAGCAGCCAGCCCGAACCGGGGACAGGGAAGACTGAAGCTTTCTTT,CASSQPEPGTGKTEAFF
once,15,-,TRBV7-2,TRBJ2-3,TGTGCCAGCAGCCACCGTACTCGCCTTGGAGATACGCAGTATTTT,CASSHRTRLGDTQYF
-,19,TRBD1,TRBV7-9,TRBJ2-1,TGTGCCAGCAGCTCTGGACAGGCTGGACGGGTGAGCTCCTACAATGAGCAGTTCTTC,CASSSGQAGRVSSYNEQFF
-,16,-,TRBV7-6,TRBJ2-7,TGTGCCAGCAGTCAGGGCCCGGGGACACCAAACTACGAGCAGTACTTC,CASSQGPGTPNYEQYF
-,14,TRBD2,TRBV5-4,TRBJ2-7,TGTGCCAGCAGCTCCGGACTAGCGGGAAACGAGCAGTACTTC,CASSSGLAGNEQYF
-,15,-,TRBV6-5,TRBJ2-3,TGTGCCAGCAGTTACCAGGGGTTCAGCACAGATACGCAGTATTTT,CASSYQGFSTDTQYF
-,15,TRBD1,TRBV7-8,TRBJ1-6,TGTGCCAGCAGCGAGACAGGGGTTCGTAATCCACCCCTCCACTTT,CASSETGVRNPPLHF
-,16,-,TRBV15,TRBJ1-5,TGTGCCACCAGCAGAGAGCGGGGGGTAATAAGGCAGCCCCAGCATTTT,CATSRERGVIRQPQHF
-,16,TRBD2,TRBV9,TRBJ2-1,TGTGCCAGCAGCCCTAGCGGGGCCAGCTCCTACAATGAGCAGTTCTTC,CASSPSGASSYNEQFF
-,14,-,TRBV28,TRBJ2-1,TGTGCCAGCAGTTTAGATACTAGCACCAATGAGCAGTTCTTC,CASSLDTSTNEQFF
-,13,TRBD1,TRBV6-1,TRBJ2-7,TGTGCCAGCAATGGGGACAGAAATTACGAGCAGTACTTC,CASNGDRNYEQYF
-,14,TRBD1,TRBV6-5,TRBJ1-4,TGTGCCAGCCGACAGGGGGAAACTAATGAAAAACTGTTTTTT,CASRQGETNEKLFF
-,16,TRBD1,TRBV2,TRBJ1-4,TGTGCCAGCAGCCTACTGACGACGGACAGGGCTGAAAAACTGTTTTTT,CASSLLTTDRAEKLFF
-,13,TRBD2,TRBV7-2,TRBJ2-7,TGTGCCAGCAGCCAGCTCGGGGGGTACGAGCAGTACTTC,CASSQLGGYEQYF
-,15,TRBD1,TRBV25-1,TRBJ2-3,TGTGCCAGCACTGAGGGACAGGGATTCACAGATACGCAGTATTTT,CASTEGQGFTDTQYF
few,15,-,TRBV21-1,TRBJ2-2,TGTGCCAGCAGCCCCAGGACAGGGAACACCGGGGAGCTGTTTTTT,CASSPRTGNTGELFF
-,15,-,TRBV7-9,TRBJ1-5,TGTGCCAGCAGCAAAACAGGGACTAGCAATCAGCCCCAGCATTTT,CASSKTGTSNQPQHF
-,14,TRBD2,TRBV10-3,TRBJ2-7,TGTGCCACCGGGAGGGGTGCGGATTCGTCCGAGCAGTACTTC,CATGRGADSSEQYF
-,18,TRBD1,TRBV5-1,TRBJ2-2,TGCGCCAGCAGCTCTCGGGAACAGGGGGCAGGAGGCACCGGGGAGCTGTTTTTT,CASSSREQGAGGTGELFF
-,17,-,TRBV5-4,TRBJ1-3,TGTGCCAGCAGCTTAAGTGGGAGGCTCAATTCTGGAAACACCATATATTTT,CASSLSGRLNSGNTIYF
-,16,-,TRBV28,TRBJ1-2,TGTGCCAGCAGGACTAATGACAGGACTGGGGTCTATGGCTACACCTTC,CASRTNDRTGVYGYTF
-,13,-,TRBV7-9,TRBJ2-1,TGTGCCAGCAGCTCCCCCTGGAGCAATGAGCAGTTCTTC,CASSSPWSNEQFF
-,16,-,TRBV5-4,TRBJ1-5,TGTGCCAGCAGCTTGGGGGGCGAATATAGCAATCAGCCCCAGCATTTT,CASSLGGEYSNQPQHF
-,16,TRBD2,TRBV4-2,TRBJ2-3,TGTGCCAGCAGCCAAGTACTAGCGCACCGACGGGGAACGCAGTATTTT,CASSQVLAHRRGTQYF
-,14,-,TRBV28,TRBJ1-6,TGTGCCAGCAGCCTACCCCAAGAGTATTCACCCCTCCACTTT,CASSLPQEYSPLHF
-,13,TRBD1,TRBV7-7,TRBJ2-1,TGTGCTAGCAGCTCGGACAGGGAGGATGAGCAGTTCTTC,CASSSDREDEQFF
-,16,-,TRBV9,TRBJ2-7,TGTGCCAGCAGCGTAGCTGACTCACCAATCTCCTACGAGCAGTACTTC,CASSVADSPISYEQYF
-,15,TRBD2,TRBV18,TRBJ2-7,TGTGCCAGCTCACCTCCTGGGCGGGAGGGCTACGAGCAGTACTTC,CASSPPGREGYEQYF
-,16,TRBD1,TRBV13,TRBJ2-7,TGTGCCAGCAGCACCTCACAGGGGACCCAAGGCTACGAGCAGTACTTC,CASSTSQGTQGYEQYF
-,15,-,TRBV2,TRBJ2-5,TGTGCCAGCAGCCGCAGGGGAAGGGTCCAAGAGACCCAGTACTTC,CASSRRGRVQETQYF
-,17,TRBD2,TRBV5-1,TRBJ2-3,TGCGCCAGCAGCTTGGAAATAGCGGGAGGACGCACAGATACGCAGTATTTT,CASSLEIAGGRTDTQYF
-,14,-,TRBV6-1,TRBJ1-2,TGTGCCAGCAAACCCCCACAAGCTAACTATGGCTACACCTTC,CASKPPQANYGYTF
once,15,-,TRBV15,TRBJ2-7,TGTGCCACCAGCGGTCTCCTTAGCGGCTCCTACGAGCAGTACTTC,CATSGLLSGSYEQYF
-,16,TRBD1,TRBV4-2,TRBJ1-5,TGTGCCAGCAGCCGCGGGACAGAAGATAGCAATCAGCCCCAGCATTTT,CASSRGTEDSNQPQHF